This TCR beta chain was captured by sequencing in a study of T cells in Graves' hyperthyroidism and ophthalmopathy (dated 2019 in TCRdb). Regarding the research as a whole: Peripheral blood samples were taken at initial diagnosis, before any treatment was given. TCR V-J signatures able to tell the groups apart were searched for in a discovery cohort of 100 or so patients, of whom roughly 42 had Graves' ophthalmopathy and 57 had stable Graves' hyperthyroidism. Prospective prediction of ophthalmopathy was tested in an independent validation cohort of approximately 18 hyperthyroidism patients and 17 patients who later progressed to ophthalmopathy. For training and testing, the roughly 93 patients in the discovery cohort were randomly divided in a 7:3 ratio. The study also compared thyroid tissue and blood T-cell repertoires from a handful of Graves' hyperthyroidism patients. After blood sampling, hyperthyroidism patients were treated with methimazole at a starting dose of 30 mg daily, and ophthalmopathy patients were treated with high-dose intravenous methylprednisolone. The paper describes TCR Vbeta CDR3 sequencing of around 130 peripheral blood samples, made up of about 40 ophthalmopathy patients, 70 to 75 hyperthyroidism patients and about 17 progressor patients.

The TCR beta CDR3 regions were amplified from the RNA transcripts. For the first round of RT-PCR on the TCR CDR3, the HTBI primer set was used together with the Qiagen OneStep RT-PCR kit. Libraries were constructed in a second round of multiplex PCR, after which size selection and purification were performed. The libraries were sequenced on an Illumina HiSeq2000 using paired-end 100 bp reads. The authors processed their data as follows. Raw data were processed with SOAPnuke, discarding reads with adapters, uncalled bases, mean Phred below 15, or no exact constant-primer or identifier match. High-quality paired reads were merged using COPE v1.2.5, and each unique nucleotide sequence was defined as a clonotype. MiTCR v1.1 was used to align clonotypes to the IMGT TRBV, TRBD and TRBJ reference segments. Analysis was restricted to V-J combinations with a frequency above 0.0001, which covered approximately 99% of repertoires. The TCS score was defined as F50 (clonal expansion) divided by E x V (chaos), with BLOSUM62-based TCRdist calculated between CDR3 peptides within each V-J. Welch's t-statistics and random forest reduced 514 V-J features to under 15, which were used in a naive Bayes classifier (R e1071). Using fastp at Q25 and MiXCR, TCRdb reprocessed the public reads and kept productive beta chains. Identical CDR3 proteins give one entry, which carries the most common genes and DNA. TCRdb, not the authors, supplied the V and J calls. The table for this sample lists hundreds of thousands of distinct CDR3 sequences; over 15% of them were counted only once. Of the sample, around a sixth falls within the top ten clones.

General study outcomes and caveats: Ophthalmopathy was separated from stable hyperthyroidism by a 13 V-J signature model, with over 85% sensitivity and about 81% specificity obtained in cross-validation and 80%/75% obtained in testing. During validation, the model predicted progression to ophthalmopathy a median of roughly 7.1 months ahead of onset, with almost 71% sensitivity and roughly 72% specificity. No statistical method was used to set the sample size in advance, and investigators knew the group allocation. Blood samples also contained most of the expanded thyroid clonotypes (frequency above 0.001), which suggests that blood repertoires may reflect thyroid immune responses.

This clonotype was counted ten times or more. The clone's antigen remains unknown. No base-level quality is on record; no much larger clone is a single base apart. Reading the germline V gene gives CDR1 SGHAT and CDR2 FQNNGV. The CDR3 covers 15 residues, taking in both the cysteine and the phenylalanine. Only the CDR3 part of the read is kept: 45 bases, read in frame from the first base. V gives up 1 base and J gives up 1 base, and the segment between their germline ends measures 10 bases. Stable Graves' hyperthyroidism was defined as the absence of progression to ophthalmopathy over 18 months of follow-up. The hyperthyroidism patients were between 18 and 65 years old and newly diagnosed, with a disease duration of less than 2 months. Patients with uncontrolled infections, other autoimmune diseases, pregnancy or lactation were excluded. Diagnoses relied on clinical symptoms, serum thyroxine and TRAb, thyroid ultrasound and orbital computed tomography. Ficoll-Paque density gradient centrifugation was used to isolate PBMCs from about 10 ml of fresh peripheral blood. Total RNA was extracted using Trizol reagent, and RNA quality was assessed on an Agilent 2100 Bioanalyzer.

Sequenced input: blood. This TCR derives from a woman under 30 with Graves' hyperthyroidism. This chain joins TRBV11-2 to TRBJ2-5; the D gene is unclear. Read as DNA, the sequence is TGTGCCAGCAGCTTAGCGGCAGCCATCCAAGAGACCCAGTACTTC. This codes for CASSLAAAIQETQYF. The entire variable domain, with the stretches around the CDR3 drawn from the reference TRBV11-2 and TRBJ2-5 proteins, is EAGVAQSPRYKIIEKRQSVAFWCNPISGHATLYWYQQILGQGPKLLIQFQNNGVVDDSQLPKDRFSAERLKGVDSTLKIQPAKLEDSAVYLCASSLAAAIQETQYFGPGTRLLVL.